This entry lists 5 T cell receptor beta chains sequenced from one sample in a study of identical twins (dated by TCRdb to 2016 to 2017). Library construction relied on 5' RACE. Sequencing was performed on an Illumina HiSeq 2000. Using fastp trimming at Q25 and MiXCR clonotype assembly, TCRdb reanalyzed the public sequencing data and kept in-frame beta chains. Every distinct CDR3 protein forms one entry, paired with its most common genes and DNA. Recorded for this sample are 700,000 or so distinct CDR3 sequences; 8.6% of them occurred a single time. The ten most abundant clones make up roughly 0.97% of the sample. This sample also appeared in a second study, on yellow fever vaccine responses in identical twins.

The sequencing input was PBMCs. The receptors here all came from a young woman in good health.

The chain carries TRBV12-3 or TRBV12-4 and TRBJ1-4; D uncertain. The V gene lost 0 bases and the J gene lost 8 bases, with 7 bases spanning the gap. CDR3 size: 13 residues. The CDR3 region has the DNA TGTGCCAGCAGTTTAGCGGGGAAGGAAAAACTGTTTTTT. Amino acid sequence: CASSLAGKEKLFF.

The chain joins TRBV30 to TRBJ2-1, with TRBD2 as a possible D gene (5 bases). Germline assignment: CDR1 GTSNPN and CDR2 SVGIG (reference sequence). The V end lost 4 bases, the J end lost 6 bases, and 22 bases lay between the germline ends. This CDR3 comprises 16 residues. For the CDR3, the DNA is TGTGCCTGGACACGCGGGCCGAAGGGTGTTCCCAATGAGCAGTTCTTC. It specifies CAWTRGPKGVPNEQFF.

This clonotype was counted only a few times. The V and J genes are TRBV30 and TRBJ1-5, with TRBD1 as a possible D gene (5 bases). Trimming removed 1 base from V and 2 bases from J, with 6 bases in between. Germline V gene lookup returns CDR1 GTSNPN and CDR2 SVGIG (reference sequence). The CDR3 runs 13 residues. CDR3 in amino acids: CAWSEGRNQPQHF. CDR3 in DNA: TGTGCCTGGAGTGAGGGGCGCAATCAGCCCCAGCATTTT.

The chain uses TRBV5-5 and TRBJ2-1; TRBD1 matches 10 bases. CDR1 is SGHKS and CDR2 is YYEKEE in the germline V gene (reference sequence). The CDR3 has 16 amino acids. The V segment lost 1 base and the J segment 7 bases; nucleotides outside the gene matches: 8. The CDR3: CASSLRVGQGENEQFF. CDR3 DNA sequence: TGTGCCAGCAGCTTGAGGGTAGGACAGGGGGAGAATGAGCAGTTCTTC.

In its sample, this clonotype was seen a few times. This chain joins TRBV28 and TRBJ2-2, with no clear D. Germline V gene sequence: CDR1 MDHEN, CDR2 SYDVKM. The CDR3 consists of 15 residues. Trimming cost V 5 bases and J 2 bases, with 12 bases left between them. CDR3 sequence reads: CASSQRLENTGELFF. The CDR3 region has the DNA TGTGCCAGCAGTCAACGGCTAGAAAACACCGGGGAGCTGTTTTTT. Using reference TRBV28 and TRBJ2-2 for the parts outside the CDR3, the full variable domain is DVKVTQSSRYLVKRTGEKVFLECVQDMDHENMFWYRQDPGLGLRLIYFSYDVKMKEKGDIPEGYSVSREKKERFSLILESASTNQTSMYLCASSQRLENTGELFFGEGSRLTVL.